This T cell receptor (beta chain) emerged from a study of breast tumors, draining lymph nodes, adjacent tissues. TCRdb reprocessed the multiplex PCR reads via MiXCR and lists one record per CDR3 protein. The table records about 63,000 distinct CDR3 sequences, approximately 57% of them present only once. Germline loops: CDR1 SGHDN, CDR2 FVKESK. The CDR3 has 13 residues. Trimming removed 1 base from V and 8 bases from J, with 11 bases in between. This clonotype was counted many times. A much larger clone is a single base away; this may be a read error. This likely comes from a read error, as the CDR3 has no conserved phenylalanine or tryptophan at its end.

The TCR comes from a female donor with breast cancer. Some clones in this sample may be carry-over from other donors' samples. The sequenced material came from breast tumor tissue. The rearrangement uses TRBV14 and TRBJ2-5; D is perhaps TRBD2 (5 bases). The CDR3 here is CASSQVSGGTQYS. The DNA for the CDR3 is TGTGCCAGCAGCCAAGTCTCTGGAGGCACCCAGTACTCC.